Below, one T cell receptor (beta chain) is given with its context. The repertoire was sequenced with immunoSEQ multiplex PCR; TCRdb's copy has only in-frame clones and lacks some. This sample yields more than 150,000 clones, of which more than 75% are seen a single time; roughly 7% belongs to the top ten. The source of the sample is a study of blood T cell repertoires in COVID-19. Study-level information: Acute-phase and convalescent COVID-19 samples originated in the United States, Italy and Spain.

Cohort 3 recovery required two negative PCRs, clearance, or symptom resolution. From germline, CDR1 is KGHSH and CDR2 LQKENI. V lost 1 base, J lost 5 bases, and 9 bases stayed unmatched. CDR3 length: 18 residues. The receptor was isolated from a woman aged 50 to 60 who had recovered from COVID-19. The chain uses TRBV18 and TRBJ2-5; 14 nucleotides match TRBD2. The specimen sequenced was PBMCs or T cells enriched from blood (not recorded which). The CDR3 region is CASSPRARLAGGQETQYF. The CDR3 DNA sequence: TGTGCCAGCTCACCACGTGCAAGACTAGCGGGAGGGCAGGAGACCCAGTACTTC.